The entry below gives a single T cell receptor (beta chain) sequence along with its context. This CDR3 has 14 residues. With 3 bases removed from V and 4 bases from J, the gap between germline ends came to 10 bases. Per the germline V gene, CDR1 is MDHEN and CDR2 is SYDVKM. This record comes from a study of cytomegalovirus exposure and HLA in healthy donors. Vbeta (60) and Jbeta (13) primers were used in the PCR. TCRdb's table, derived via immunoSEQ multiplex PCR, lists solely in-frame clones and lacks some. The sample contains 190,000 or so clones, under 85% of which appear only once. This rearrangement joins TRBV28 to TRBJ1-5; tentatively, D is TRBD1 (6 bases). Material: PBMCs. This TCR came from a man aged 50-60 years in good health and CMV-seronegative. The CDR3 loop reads CASSLNRDNQPQHF. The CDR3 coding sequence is TGTGCCAGCAGTTTGAACAGGGATAATCAGCCCCAGCATTTT.